The 22 T cell receptor beta chains reported below all come from one sample, sequenced in a study of blood T cells in healthy people across ages. A second PCR of roughly 6 to 12 cycles used a sample-barcoded 5' primer and a J-beta primer mix. In TCRdb, the 5' RACE reads were re-called with MiXCR into one record per CDR3 protein. The repertoire consists of around 1,000,000 distinct CDR3 sequences, with less than 25% occurring once and the leading ten covering less than 0.75%. The sample also formed part of further work on T cells of mothers and their children.

Sequenced sample: blood. The receptor source for this set is a girl under 10 years old in good health.

The rearrangement links TRBV25-1 to TRBJ2-1; 8 bases are a match to TRBD1. The DNA end is a closer match to TRBJ2-5, so the J assignment may be wrong. This CDR3 spans 12 amino acids. Germline V CDR1 and CDR2: MGHDK, SYGVNS. Written as DNA, the CDR3 is TGTGCCACCAGACAGGGGCTGGAGCCCCAGTACTTC. The encoded protein is CATRQGLEPQYF.

This clonotype was picked up a small number of times. The chain employs TRBV3-1 and TRBJ2-5; the match to TRBD2 covers 9 bases. The assigned J gene may be wrong: the sequence end matches TRBJ2-7 better. This CDR3 is built from 14 residues. Looked up from germline, CDR1 is LGHDT and CDR2 is YNNKEL (reference sequence). The CDR3 DNA reads as TGTGCCAGCAAACCCCTAGCGGGGAGCCTCGAGCAGTACTTC. As protein: CASKPLAGSLEQYF.

The rearrangement links TRBV9 to TRBJ1-3; TRBD1 matches 7 bases. Germline CDR1 SGDLS, CDR2 YYNGEE. V trimming: 0 bases; J trimming: 4 bases; junction bases outside the gene matches: 7. The length of the CDR3 is 16 residues. The CDR3 DNA reads TGTGCCAGCAGCGTAGGACAGGGAATTCCCGGAAACACCATATATTTT. The encoded protein is CASSVGQGIPGNTIYF.

In this sample, this clonotype turned up a few times. The J gene is TRBJ2-1, the V gene TRBV11-1; no firm D call. The germline V and J ends were trimmed by 4 bases and 0 bases, with 22 bases remaining between them. The CDR3 length is 19 residues. Germline V gene data show CDR1 as SGHAT and CDR2 as FQDESV (reference sequence). CDR3: CASSSYPIYTTSSYNEQFF. Here the CDR3 DNA reads TGTGCCAGCAGCTCCTATCCAATTTACACGACGAGCTCCTACAATGAGCAGTTCTTC.

The V and J genes are TRBV4-1 and TRBJ2-3; 9 bases are a match to TRBD2. Looked up from germline, CDR1 is MGHRA and CDR2 is YSYEKL. V lost 1 base and J lost 0; bases outside the gene matches: 17. The CDR3 spans 21 residues. The CDR3 loop reads CASSQALGGSGRTTSTDTQYF. CDR3 coding DNA: TGCGCCAGCAGCCAAGCTCTCGGAGGAAGCGGGAGGACCACTAGCACAGATACGCAGTATTTT.

This clonotype came up a few times. The chain carries TRBV7-2 and TRBJ2-5; no clear D. CDR3 length equals 15 residues. Trimming shortened V by 1 base and J by 5 bases, and 14 bases separated the two germline ends. Germline V lookup: CDR1 SGHTA, CDR2 FQGNSA. The CDR3 DNA reads as TGTGCCAGCAGCTTAGGCGACGGAGCGACGGAGACCCAGTACTTC. Its translation is CASSLGDGATETQYF.

This clonotype has just a few counts. The chain carries TRBV6-2 or TRBV6-3 and TRBJ2-2; 7 nucleotides line up with TRBD1. Germline CDR1 is MNHEY and CDR2 is SVGEGT. The CDR3 length is 17 residues. The ends lost 5 bases at V and 6 bases at J; junction bases unmatched: 15. DNA of the CDR3: TGTGCCAGCAGTCGCCTACAGGGGTTCTTTGAAGCCGGGGAGCTGTTTTTT. Amino acid sequence: CASSRLQGFFEAGELFF.

The J gene is TRBJ1-1, the V gene TRBV20-1; D is unresolved. CDR3 length: 15 residues. The V gene's germline CDR1 is DFQATT and CDR2 SNEGSKA (reference sequence). V lost 3 bases and J 1 base, leaving 15 bases between the germline ends. The CDR3 DNA follows: TGCAGTGCTAGTGGGTTCGGCCGTGGGAACACTGAAGCTTTCTTT. This codes for CSASGFGRGNTEAFF.

This clonotype was seen only a few times. The chain joins TRBV4-2 to TRBJ2-5; maybe TRBD2 (6 bases). V shed 0 bases and J shed 5 bases, with 10 bases lying between them. Per the germline V gene, CDR1 is LGHNA and CDR2 is YNFKEQ. The CDR3 loop spans 14 amino acids. Written as DNA, the CDR3 is TGTGCCAGCAGCCAAGAAACGGGGGAGGAGACCCAGTACTTC. It is translated as CASSQETGEETQYF.

This clonotype turned up a few times. The chain combines TRBV5-5 with TRBJ1-4, with 7 bases fitting TRBD1. The CDR3 is made up of 15 amino acids. Germline values: CDR1 SGHKS, CDR2 YYEKEE (reference sequence). The V segment lost 4 bases and the J segment 5 bases; nucleotides outside the gene matches: 8. In DNA form, the CDR3 reads TGTGCCAGCAGCGGGCTCGGGACAGAAAATGAAAAACTGTTTTTT. This gives the protein CASSGLGTENEKLFF.

This clonotype was recorded a few times. The CDR3 DNA reads TGTGCTAGTGGTTTTCTCCGGACAGAGGGCGAGCAGTACTTC. This sequence encodes CASGFLRTEGEQYF. The rearrangement uses TRBV12-5 and TRBJ2-7; perhaps TRBD1 as D (6 bases). Between the trimmed V and J ends, which lost 3 bases and 6 bases, there was a span of 15 bases. The CDR3 sequence is 14 residues long. From germline, CDR1 is LGHNT and CDR2 FRNRAP.

V gene TRBV11-2 combines with J gene TRBJ2-3; D gene ambiguous. CDR3 size: 15 residues. With 6 bases removed from V and 4 bases from J, the gap between germline ends came to 17 bases. Germline loops: CDR1 SGHAT, CDR2 FQNNGV. The CDR3 DNA reads as TGTGCCAGCAGGCATTTTCGGATTCGGGCAGATACGCAGTATTTT. Translated, it gives CASRHFRIRADTQYF.

This clonotype was detected a few times. The CDR3 region is CASSSGLAGGRGETQYF. CDR3 in DNA: TGTGCCAGCAGCTCGGGACTAGCGGGGGGCCGGGGAGAGACCCAGTACTTC. The V and J genes are TRBV7-3 and TRBJ2-5, with 15 bases lining up with TRBD2. Losses at the gene ends were 4 bases for V and 4 bases for J; bases not matched to a gene: 7. Germline CDR1 reads SGHTA; CDR2 reads FQGTGA. This CDR3 has 17 amino acids.

The V call is TRBV5-1, the J call TRBJ2-5; 10 bases fit TRBD2. The CDR3 has 15 amino acids. J lost 2 bases, V lost 3 bases, and 4 bases had no gene match. Germline assignment: CDR1 SGHRS and CDR2 YFSETQ. The CDR3 DNA follows: TGCGCCAGCAGCTACCGGACTAGCGGACAAGAGACCCAGTACTTC. Its protein is CASSYRTSGQETQYF.

This chain links TRBV7-9 with TRBJ2-2, with a possible D match to TRBD1 (5 bases). V was shortened by 0 bases and J by 3 bases, with 11 bases between the two germline ends. Germline assignment: CDR1 SEHNR and CDR2 FQNEAQ (reference sequence). This CDR3 has 16 amino acids. The CDR3 nucleotides read TGTGCCAGCAGCTTAGCGATGGGGCCCGACACCGGGGAGCTGTTTTTT. Translation gives CASSLAMGPDTGELFF.

This clonotype was counted at least ten times. This rearrangement joins TRBV7-9 to TRBJ1-1; the D is unclear. V was pared by 6 bases and J by 1 base, with 12 bases between. Germline lookup yields CDR1 SEHNR and CDR2 FQNEAQ (reference sequence). This CDR3 spans 14 amino acids. The CDR3 DNA is TGTGCCAGCAGTTCCCCGGGAGGGAACACTGAAGCTTTCTTT. Translated, it gives CASSSPGGNTEAFF.

This chain joins TRBV5-1 and TRBJ2-3; 13 nucleotides match TRBD2. The J segment lost 4 bases and the V segment lost 3 bases, leaving 5 bases of the junction unmatched. The germline CDR1 and CDR2 sequences are SGHRS and YFSETQ. This CDR3 has 16 amino acids. The CDR3 loop is CASSSGLAGVPDTQYF. CDR3 sequence (DNA): TGCGCCAGCAGCTCCGGACTAGCGGGAGTCCCAGATACGCAGTATTTT.

This clonotype was detected only a few times. The chain joins TRBV18 to TRBJ1-1, with D unresolved. This CDR3 spans 17 amino acids. Trimming stripped 3 bases from V and 0 bases from J, with 17 bases between. Germline assignment: CDR1 KGHSH and CDR2 LQKENI. Written as DNA, the CDR3 is TGTGCCAGCTCACCGAGTTTTCGGACGGAGGTGAACACTGAAGCTTTCTTT. As protein: CASSPSFRTEVNTEAFF.

This clonotype has just one count. The V and J genes are TRBV5-6 and TRBJ1-1; D is perhaps TRBD1 (6 bases). Germline assignment: CDR1 SGHDT and CDR2 YYEEEE. The ends were cut back, 2 bases at V and 6 bases at J, with 11 bases in the middle. CDR3 length: 13 amino acids. The CDR3: CASSFQGQPEAFF. The CDR3 region has the DNA TGTGCCAGCAGCTTTCAGGGGCAGCCTGAAGCTTTCTTT. Together with reference TRBV5-6 and TRBJ1-1, the CDR3 gives the full variable domain: DAGVTQSPTHLIKTRGQQVTLRCSPKSGHDTVSWYQQALGQGPQFIFQYYEEEERQRGNFPDRFSGHQFPNYSSELNVNALLLGDSALYLCASSFQGQPEAFFGQGTRLTVV.

The J gene is TRBJ2-1, the V gene TRBV29-1, with 8 bases identical to TRBD1. The CDR3 contains 12 residues. CDR1 is SQVTM and CDR2 is ANQGSEA in the germline V gene. V lost 8 bases to trimming and J lost 10 bases; unmatched junction nucleotides: 10. The CDR3 reads CSQRTGIGEQFF. The CDR3 DNA follows: TGCAGCCAACGGACAGGGATCGGCGAGCAGTTCTTC.

This clonotype was detected a few times. The rearrangement uses TRBV21-1 and TRBJ1-6; the D call in the table, TRBD1, was not verified against the DNA. TRBV21-1 is deemed a pseudogene. The CDR3 totals 13 residues. CDR3 residues: CASRGPFVSPLHF. The CDR3, as DNA: TGTGCCAGCAGGGGGCCGTTTGTTTCACCCCTCCACTTT.

The CDR3, as DNA: TGCGCCAGCAGCTTGACGGGGGGCGCGGAAGGCTACACCTTC. It is translated as CASSLTGGAEGYTF. This chain connects TRBV5-1 to TRBJ1-2, with D possibly matching TRBD1 (6 bases). From germline, CDR1 is SGHRS and CDR2 YFSETQ. V was trimmed by 1 base and J by 8 bases, leaving 15 bases between them. This CDR3 is 14 amino acids long.